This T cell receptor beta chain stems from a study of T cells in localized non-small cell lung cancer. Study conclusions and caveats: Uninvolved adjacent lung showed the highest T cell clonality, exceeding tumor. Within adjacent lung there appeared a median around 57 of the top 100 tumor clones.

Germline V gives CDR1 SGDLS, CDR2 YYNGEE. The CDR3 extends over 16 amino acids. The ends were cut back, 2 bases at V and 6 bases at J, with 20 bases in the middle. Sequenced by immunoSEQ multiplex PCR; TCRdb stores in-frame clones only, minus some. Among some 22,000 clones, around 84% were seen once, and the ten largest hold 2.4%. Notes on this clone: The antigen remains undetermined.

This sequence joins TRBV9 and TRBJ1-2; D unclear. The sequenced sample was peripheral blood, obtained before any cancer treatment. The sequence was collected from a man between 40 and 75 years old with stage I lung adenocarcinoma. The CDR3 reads CASSVVPSNTPDGYTF. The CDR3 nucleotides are TGTGCCAGCAGCGTTGTTCCTAGTAATACCCCGGATGGCTACACCTTC.